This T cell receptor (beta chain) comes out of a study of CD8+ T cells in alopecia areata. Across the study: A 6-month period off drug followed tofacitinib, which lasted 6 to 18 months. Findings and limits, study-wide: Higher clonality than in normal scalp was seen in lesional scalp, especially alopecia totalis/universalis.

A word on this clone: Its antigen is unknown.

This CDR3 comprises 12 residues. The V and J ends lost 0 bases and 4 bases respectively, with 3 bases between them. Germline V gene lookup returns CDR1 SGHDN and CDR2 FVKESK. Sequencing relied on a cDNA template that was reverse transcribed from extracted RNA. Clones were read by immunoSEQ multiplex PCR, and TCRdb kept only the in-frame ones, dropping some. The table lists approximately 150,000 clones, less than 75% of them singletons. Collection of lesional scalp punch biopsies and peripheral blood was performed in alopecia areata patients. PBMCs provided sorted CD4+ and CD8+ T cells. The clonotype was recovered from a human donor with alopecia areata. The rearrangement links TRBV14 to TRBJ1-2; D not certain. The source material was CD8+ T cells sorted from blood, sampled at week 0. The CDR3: CASSQEPYGYTF. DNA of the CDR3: TGTGCCAGCAGCCAAGAACCCTATGGCTACACCTTC.